The source of this T cell receptor beta chain is a study of control samples from healthy donors and cancer patients. Trimming stripped 1 base from V and 12 bases from J, with 10 bases between. Per the germline V gene, CDR1 is SGHDN and CDR2 is FVKESK. The CDR3 length is 11 residues. Sequenced by immunoSEQ multiplex PCR; TCRdb stores in-frame clones only, minus some. This sample has about 100,000 clones, with almost 85% found just once. Input material: blood. The chain couples TRBV14 to TRBJ2-7; tentative D call: TRBD2 (5 bases). This sequence originates from a man aged 18-30 years in good health. The CDR3: CASSQGLYLYF. As DNA, the CDR3 is TGTGCCAGCAGCCAAGGACTATATCTGTACTTC. Complete variable domain (other parts from reference TRBV14 and TRBJ2-7): EAGVTQFPSHSVIEKGQTVTLRCDPISGHDNLYWYRRVMGKEIKFLLHFVKESKQDESGMPNNRFLAERTGGTYSTLKVQPAELEDSGVYFCASSQGLYLYFGPGTRLTVT.